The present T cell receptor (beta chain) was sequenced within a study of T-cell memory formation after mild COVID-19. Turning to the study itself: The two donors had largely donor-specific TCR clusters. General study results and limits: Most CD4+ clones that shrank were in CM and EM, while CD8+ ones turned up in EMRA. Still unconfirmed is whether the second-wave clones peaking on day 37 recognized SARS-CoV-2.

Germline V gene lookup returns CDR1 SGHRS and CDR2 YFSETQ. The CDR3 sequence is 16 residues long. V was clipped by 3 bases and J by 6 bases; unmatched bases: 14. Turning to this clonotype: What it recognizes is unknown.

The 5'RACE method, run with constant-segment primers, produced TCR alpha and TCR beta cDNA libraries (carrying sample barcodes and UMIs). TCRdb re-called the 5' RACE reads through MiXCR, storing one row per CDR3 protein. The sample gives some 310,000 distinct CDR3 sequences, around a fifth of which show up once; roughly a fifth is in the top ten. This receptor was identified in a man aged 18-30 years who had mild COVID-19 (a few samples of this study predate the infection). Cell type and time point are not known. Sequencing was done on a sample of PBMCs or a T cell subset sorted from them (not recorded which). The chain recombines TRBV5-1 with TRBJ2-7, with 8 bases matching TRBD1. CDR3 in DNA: TGCGCCAGCAGCTCTACCACCGGGACAGGTACTGGCGAGCAGTACTTC. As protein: CASSSTTGTGTGEQYF. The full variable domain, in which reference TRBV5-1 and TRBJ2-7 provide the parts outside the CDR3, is KAGVTQTPRYLIKTRGQQVTLSCSPISGHRSVSWYQQTPGQGLQFLFEYFSETQRNKGNFPGRFSGRQFSNSRSEMNVSTLELGDSALYLCASSSTTGTGTGEQYFGPGTRLTVT.